The 22 T cell receptor beta chains in this list originate from one sample, sequenced in a study of cytomegalovirus exposure and HLA in healthy donors. 13 Jbeta primers and 60 Vbeta primers were used for the PCR. Measured with immunoSEQ multiplex PCR; TCRdb has only the in-frame clones, and not every one. Among under 200,000 clones, over 70% were seen once, and the ten largest hold about 3.4%. The sample comprised PBMCs. These receptors were taken from a woman aged 45-60 years in good health and CMV-seropositive.

The gene calls are TRBV5-8 and TRBJ1-5; D is ambiguous. Per germline, CDR1 SGHTS and CDR2 YDEGEE. This CDR3 contains 14 residues. Trimming removed 1 base from V and 4 bases from J, with 9 bases in between. CDR3: CASSLLSGNQPQHF. CDR3 sequence (DNA): TGTGCCAGCAGCTTGTTGTCCGGGAATCAGCCCCAGCATTTT.

The V gene is TRBV14, the J gene TRBJ1-1; tentative D call: TRBD1 (6 bases). The CDR3 is 15 amino acids. In germline, CDR1 is SGHDN, CDR2 FVKESK. V dropped 1 base and J dropped 0 bases, with 9 bases sitting between them. The CDR3 region has the DNA TGTGCCAGCAGCCAAGCCAGGGGTGTGAACACTGAAGCTTTCTTT. The encoded protein is CASSQARGVNTEAFF.

The V and J genes are TRBV4-1 and TRBJ1-2, with a tentative D call TRBD1 (6 bases). Trimming stripped 4 bases from V and 8 bases from J, with 17 bases between. The length of the CDR3 is 14 residues. Per germline, CDR1 MGHRA and CDR2 YSYEKL. The CDR3 nucleotides read TGCGCCAGCAGCCCCTTAACGACAGGCGGGGGCTACACCTTC. It is translated as CASSPLTTGGGYTF.

The genes are TRBV5-6 and TRBJ2-1, with TRBD1 matching 8 bases. The CDR3 runs 16 residues. The V segment lost 2 bases and the J segment 3 bases; nucleotides outside the gene matches: 7. Germline values: CDR1 SGHDT, CDR2 YYEEEE. CDR3 sequence (DNA): TGTGCCAGCAGCTTTATCTTTGGACAGGGCTACAATGAGCAGTTCTTC. Amino acid sequence: CASSFIFGQGYNEQFF.

The chain combines TRBV5-1 with TRBJ2-5; 12 bases match TRBD1. The V gene's germline CDR1 is SGHRS and CDR2 YFSETQ. Trimming at V came to 7 bases and at J to 5 bases, leaving 0 bases not matched to a gene. The CDR3 runs to 12 residues. The CDR3 nucleotides are TGCGCCAGCGGGACAGGGGGCGAGACCCAGTACTTC. This encodes CASGTGGETQYF. The full variable domain, completed using reference TRBV5-1 and TRBJ2-5, is KAGVTQTPRYLIKTRGQQVTLSCSPISGHRSVSWYQQTPGQGLQFLFEYFSETQRNKGNFPGRFSGRQFSNSRSEMNVSTLELGDSALYLCASGTGGETQYFGPGTRLLVL.

This chain links TRBV5-4 with TRBJ2-6; D call uncertain. Germline CDR1 is SGHNT and CDR2 is YYREEE (reference sequence). The CDR3 sequence is 16 residues long. V shed 3 bases and J shed 0 bases, with 10 bases lying between them. CDR3 coding DNA: TGTGCCAGCAGCTCTACCCCCCGCTCTGGGGCCAACGTCCTGACTTTC. Translation gives CASSSTPRSGANVLTF.

The V gene is TRBV4-2, the J gene TRBJ2-5; 10 bases match TRBD2. Germline lookup yields CDR1 LGHNA and CDR2 YNFKEQ. The CDR3 spans 15 residues. The V gene end was trimmed by 1 base and the J gene end by 6 bases; junction bases not matched to a gene: 5. The CDR3 nucleotides read TGTGCCAGCAGCCAAGTCTCAGCGGGGGGGAAGACCCAGTACTTC. It is translated as CASSQVSAGGKTQYF.

The DNA of the CDR3 is TGTGCCAGCAGTTACAAGGGAGGGGGGGACACTGAAGCTTTCTTT. This sequence encodes CASSYKGGGDTEAFF. The chain recombines TRBV6-5 with TRBJ1-1; the D gene is possibly TRBD1 (6 bases). The CDR3 extends over 15 amino acids. Between the trimmed V and J ends, which lost 2 bases and 3 bases, there was a span of 13 bases. Looked up from germline, CDR1 is MNHEY and CDR2 is SVGAGI.

The chain employs TRBV18 and TRBJ1-2; D is undetermined. The V end lost 3 bases, the J end lost 2 bases, and 10 bases lay between the germline ends. The V gene's germline CDR1 is KGHSH and CDR2 LQKENI. The length of the CDR3 is 14 residues. The CDR3 spells CASSPRKNNYGYTF. In DNA form, the CDR3 reads TGTGCCAGCTCACCGAGAAAGAACAACTATGGCTACACCTTC.

The chain joins TRBV5-1 to TRBJ1-1; a weak D match, TRBD1 (5 bases). V lost 4 bases and J 3 bases, leaving 10 bases between the germline ends. Germline V gene data show CDR1 as SGHRS and CDR2 as YFSETQ. The length of the CDR3 is 13 residues. CDR3 DNA: TGCGCCAGCAGCCCGATAGGGGACACTGAAGCTTTCTTT. Protein sequence: CASSPIGDTEAFF.

This clone was seen just once. This rearrangement joins TRBV27 to TRBJ2-4; 14 nucleotides agree with TRBD2. Germline trimming cut 2 bases from V and 0 bases from J; bases unmatched to any gene: 6. Germline values: CDR1 MNHEY, CDR2 SMNVEV (reference sequence). CDR3 length equals 19 residues. The DNA of the CDR3 is TGTGCCAGCAGTTTAAGGGGACTAGCGGGAGAGACAGCCAAAAACATTCAGTACTTC. Residues: CASSLRGLAGETAKNIQYF.

The gene calls are TRBV7-3 and TRBJ2-3, with TRBD2 matching 7 bases. Germline V gene lookup returns CDR1 SGHTA and CDR2 FQGTGA. V lost 2 bases to trimming and J lost 3 bases; unmatched junction nucleotides: 2. The CDR3 is made up of 14 amino acids. This CDR3 reads CASSLGLETDTQYF. The CDR3 nucleotides are TGTGCCAGCAGCTTAGGACTAGAAACAGATACGCAGTATTTT.

This clone was picked up a small number of times. The chain links TRBV5-1 to TRBJ2-7; 12 bases agree with TRBD1. With V trimmed by 3 bases and J by 7 bases, 8 bases remained unmatched. The CDR3 extends over 15 amino acids. Germline V CDR1 and CDR2: SGHRS, YFSETQ. The CDR3 region is CASSSQGQGAEEQYF. The CDR3 region has the DNA TGCGCCAGCAGCTCCCAGGGACAGGGGGCTGAAGAGCAGTACTTC.

V usage is TRBV15 and J usage is TRBJ2-3, with no clear D. In germline, CDR1 is LNHNV, CDR2 YYDKDF (reference sequence). This CDR3 spans 14 amino acids. The V end lost 8 bases, the J end lost 0 bases, and 12 bases lay between the germline ends. This chain's CDR3 is CATRGASSTDTQYF. The DNA of the CDR3 is TGTGCCACCCGAGGAGCCTCTAGCACAGATACGCAGTATTTT.

The genes are TRBV5-3 and TRBJ1-2; D not certain. TRBV5-3 is noted as an ORF with a role that remains uncertain. Deletions cut 7 bases from V and 4 bases from J, with 14 bases between. The CDR3 is 13 amino acids. The CDR3: CARSPMNFYGYTF. The CDR3, as DNA: TGTGCCAGATCTCCTATGAACTTCTATGGCTACACCTTC.

The table lists this clone with a count of one. V usage is TRBV20-1 and J usage is TRBJ1-1, with unresolved D. Germline V CDR1 and CDR2: DFQATT, SNEGSKA (reference sequence). V shed 3 bases and J shed 7 bases, with 3 bases lying between them. The CDR3 extends over 9 amino acids. The CDR3 spells CSARYEAFF. The DNA for the CDR3 is TGCAGTGCTAGGTATGAAGCTTTCTTT.

This clone has more than one count but fewer than ten. The same CDR3 is also encoded by other DNA sequences in this sample. The chain is built from TRBV27 and TRBJ2-3; 10 positions agree with TRBD1. There are 14 residues in the CDR3. CDR1 and CDR2 (germline): MNHEY, SMNVEV (reference sequence). The V gene end was trimmed by 6 bases and the J gene end by 2 bases; junction bases not matched to a gene: 2. CDR3 nucleotide sequence: TGTGCCAGCAGGACAGGGGGCGACACAGATACGCAGTATTTT. This translates into CASRTGGDTDTQYF.

CDR3 nucleotides: TGTGCCAGCAGCTTAGCGAGGAGGGTTAATGAAAAACTGTTTTTT. Protein: CASSLARRVNEKLFF. V usage is TRBV7-2 and J usage is TRBJ1-4, with unresolved D. CDR3 length: 15 residues. Germline CDR1 reads SGHTA; CDR2 reads FQGNSA. The ends were cut back, 0 bases at V and 4 bases at J, with 9 bases in the middle.

The CDR3 reads CASSGQVNYGYTF. DNA for the CDR3: TGCGCCAGCAGCGGACAGGTTAACTATGGCTACACCTTC. The genes are TRBV10-2 and TRBJ1-2; 7 bases agree with TRBD1. The J segment lost 1 base and the V segment lost 6 bases, leaving 2 bases of the junction unmatched. This CDR3 spans 13 amino acids. Germline V CDR1 and CDR2: WSHSY, SAAADI.

For this clone: An end of the junction differs from the germline gene, which may be a read error. J is TRBJ2-7 and V is TRBV7-7, with 7 bases identical to TRBD1. Germline CDR1 and CDR2: SSHAT and FNYEAQ (reference sequence). This CDR3 has 16 residues. CDR3 loop: CASSFRQGTDVYEQYF. DNA of the CDR3: TGTGCTAGCAGCTTCAGACAGGGAACAGACGTCTACGAGCAGTACTTC. The variable domain in full, completed from reference TRBV7-7 and TRBJ2-7, reads GAGVSQSPRYKVTKRGQDVTLRCDPISSHATLYWYQQALGQGPEFLTYFNYEAQPDKSGLPSDRFSAERPEGSISTLTIQRTEQRDSAMYRCASSFRQGTDVYEQYFGPGTRLTVT.

This chain links TRBV19 with TRBJ1-1, with D possibly matching TRBD1 (5 bases). The V and J ends lost 5 bases and 10 bases respectively, with 14 bases between them. The germline gives CDR1 LNHDA, CDR2 SQIVND (reference sequence). The CDR3 sequence is 12 residues long. The CDR3 region is CASSALGGGAFF. DNA of the CDR3: TGTGCCAGTAGTGCCCTCGGCGGGGGAGCTTTCTTT.

This chain's CDR3 is CASSQVAGGPYEQYF. As DNA, the CDR3 is TGCGCCAGCAGCCAAGTAGCGGGAGGGCCCTACGAGCAGTACTTC. V and J are TRBV4-1 and TRBJ2-7; 11 positions agree with TRBD2. J lost 2 bases, V lost 1 base, and 1 base had no gene match. CDR1 MGHRA and CDR2 YSYEKL come from the germline V gene. The CDR3 sequence is 15 residues long.